These T cell receptor beta chains were read from a single sample in a study of T-cell memory formation after mild COVID-19. From the 5' RACE reads, TCRdb called clonotypes with MiXCR, one entry per CDR3 protein. The sample includes around 200,000 distinct CDR3 sequences, around 26% of them seen just once. Sequenced input: PBMCs or a T cell subset sorted from them (not recorded which). The receptors here all came from an adult woman who had mild COVID-19 (a few samples of this study predate the infection). Cell type and time point are not known. Both conserved end residues are part of each CDR3. The D gene is left open where the match is weak. Clone size appears in some rows only: once, few, many, or a class for an expanded clone.

J gene	D gene	V gene	clone size	CDR3 DNA	CDR3 protein
TRBJ2-5	TRBD2	TRBV24-1	few	TGTGCCACCAGTGATTTAGGGACTAGCGGGGACAAAGAGACCCAGTACTTC	CATSDLGTSGDKETQYF
TRBJ2-1	TRBD2	TRBV6-5	few	TGTGCCAGCAGTAACCGCGGGAGGGCGAGCTCCTACAATGAGCAGTTCTTC	CASSNRGRASSYNEQFF
TRBJ2-3	-	TRBV7-9	-	TGTGCCAGCAGCCAGGCCGGGACTTATACGCAGTATTTT	CASSQAGTYTQYF
TRBJ2-1	-	TRBV25-1	-	TGTGCCAGCAGTGCCAGGGAAACCTACAATGAGCAGTTCTTC	CASSARETYNEQFF
TRBJ2-3	TRBD2	TRBV20-1	-	TGCAGTGCCCCAGCGGGAGCGGTAGATACGCAGTATTTT	CSAPAGAVDTQYF
TRBJ2-7	TRBD1	TRBV9	few	TGTGCCAGCAGCCCAAGGACAGGGATAGACGAGCAGTACTTC	CASSPRTGIDEQYF
TRBJ2-2	-	TRBV20-1	-	TGCAGTGCTTCCCGTGACGGGGGAGGAACCGGGGAGCTGTTTTTT	CSASRDGGGTGELFF
TRBJ1-2	TRBD1	TRBV5-1	few	TGCGCCAGCAGCCCCGAGGCAGGGGGCCCGCGCGGCTACACCTTC	CASSPEAGGPRGYTF
TRBJ1-4	-	TRBV6-5	-	TGTGCCAGCAGTTTATCAACTACAGGTCTTTCCAATGAAAAACTGTTTTTT	CASSLSTTGLSNEKLFF
TRBJ2-5	-	TRBV7-9	-	TGTGCCAGCAGCTCACCCAGGCAAGAGACCCAGTACTTC	CASSSPRQETQYF
TRBJ2-7	-	TRBV10-2	few	TGCGCCAGCTTAGGGCTCAGCTCCTACGAGCAGTACTTC	CASLGLSSYEQYF
TRBJ2-3	-	TRBV27	few	TGTGCCAGCAGCTTCAATTCGCCGGGGCCTAGCACAGATACGCAGTATTTT	CASSFNSPGPSTDTQYF
TRBJ2-7	TRBD2	TRBV29-1	many	TGCAGCGTTGTGCTAGCGGGAGCTCCCTCCTACGAGCAGTACTTC	CSVVLAGAPSYEQYF
TRBJ2-1	TRBD2	TRBV4-1	few	TGCGCCAGCAGCCCGGGACTAGCGGGGGACCCCTTGGGGAATGAGCAGTTCTTC	CASSPGLAGDPLGNEQFF
TRBJ1-1	-	TRBV7-2	-	TGTGCCAGCAGCGTTGGAGAGAACACTGAAGCTTTCTTT	CASSVGENTEAFF
TRBJ1-1	-	TRBV4-1	-	TGCGCCAGCAGACAGCAGGGTATGAACACTGAAGCTTTCTTT	CASRQQGMNTEAFF
TRBJ2-1	-	TRBV12-3/TRBV12-4	few	TGTGCCAGCAGTTTAGGCCCCGGGAATGAGCAGTTCTTC	CASSLGPGNEQFF
TRBJ2-1	-	TRBV7-8	-	TGTGCCAGCAGCTTCGGGCGGGGAGAGCAGTTCTTC	CASSFGRGEQFF
TRBJ2-6	-	TRBV25-1	few	TGTGCCAGCAGTGAGCGGTTCTCTGGGGCCAACGTCCTGACTTTC	CASSERFSGANVLTF
TRBJ2-3	-	TRBV20-1	-	TGCAGTGCTTATAACCGGTGGGGGGTGTCGACAGATACGCAGTATTTT	CSAYNRWGVSTDTQYF
TRBJ1-5	TRBD1	TRBV6-1	-	TGTGCCAGCAGAGGGGGACAGCATAGCAATCAGCCCCAGCATTTT	CASRGGQHSNQPQHF
TRBJ2-7	-	TRBV14	few	TGTGCCAGCAGCCTCCGCGAGCAGTACTTC	CASSLREQYF
TRBJ1-6	-	TRBV11-2	few	TGTGCCAGCAGCTTAGAACCGGGACATAATTCACCCCTCCACTTT	CASSLEPGHNSPLHF
TRBJ1-1	-	TRBV18	-	TGTGCCAGCTCACCCCGGGACATTATCGCTGAAGCTTTCTTT	CASSPRDIIAEAFF
TRBJ2-7	TRBD2	TRBV4-3	few	TGCGCCAGCAGCGAGACTAGCGAGATATTTTACGAGCAGTACTTC	CASSETSEIFYEQYF
TRBJ2-5	TRBD2	TRBV12-3/TRBV12-4	-	TGTGCCAGCTGGGAGGGGCTAAAAGAGACCCAGTACTTC	CASWEGLKETQYF
TRBJ2-3	-	TRBV5-1	-	TGCGCCAGCAGACGACAGGAAAACCCAGATACGCAGTATTTT	CASRRQENPDTQYF
TRBJ2-7	TRBD2	TRBV12-3/TRBV12-4	few	TGTGCCAGCCGTGCTAGCGGCCCCTACGAGCAGTACTTC	CASRASGPYEQYF
TRBJ2-1	-	TRBV7-2	-	TGTGCCTCCGCCGGGCACTCCAATGAGCAGTTCTTC	CASAGHSNEQFF
TRBJ2-1	TRBD2	TRBV12-3/TRBV12-4	-	TGTGCCAGCAGTCAGGGACTAGCGGGCCTGCGGTTCTTC	CASSQGLAGLRFF
TRBJ2-7	-	TRBV5-1	few	TGCGCCAGCAGTGGAGGGGGCCTGTACGAGCAGTACTTC	CASSGGGLYEQYF
TRBJ1-6	-	TRBV20-1	-	TGCAGTGCGCCTACAGGGCACGGAAGTAATTCACCCCTCCACTTT	CSAPTGHGSNSPLHF
TRBJ2-7	TRBD1	TRBV7-9	-	TGTGCCAGCAGCGGTGAAACGTCACAGGGGGGCTACGAGCAGTACTTC	CASSGETSQGGYEQYF
TRBJ2-5	-	TRBV6-2/TRBV6-3	few	TGTGCCAGCAGTTTCCCCGACCACCGGGAGACCCAGTACTTC	CASSFPDHRETQYF
TRBJ2-3	-	TRBV20-1	-	TGCAGTGCTCAGGGGACTTCTACCACACGGGATACGCAGTATTTT	CSAQGTSTTRDTQYF
TRBJ1-6	-	TRBV2	-	TGTGCCAGCAGTAGGGCAGGGGCGCCTGGGGGTTCACCCCTCCACTTT	CASSRAGAPGGSPLHF
TRBJ2-3	-	TRBV24-1	-	TGTGCCACCAGTGATTTGCAATTTGGGGGCACAGATACGCAGTATTTT	CATSDLQFGGTDTQYF
TRBJ2-7	-	TRBV7-6	few	TGTGCCAGCAGCTTCTCCGGGACGGCATACTACGAGCAGTACTTC	CASSFSGTAYYEQYF
TRBJ2-1	-	TRBV5-1	-	TGCGCCAGCAGCTTGGAACTACACAATGAGCAGTTCTTC	CASSLELHNEQFF
TRBJ1-1	-	TRBV6-5	once	TGTGCCAGCAGTTACTACGGTGGGGTTGAAGCTTTCTTT	CASSYYGGVEAFF
TRBJ2-7	-	TRBV24-1	-	TGTGCCACCAGGCCGGGAGACCGGAACGAGCAGTACTTC	CATRPGDRNEQYF
TRBJ1-1	TRBD1	TRBV2	-	TGTGCCAGCAGTGAAATAAGACAGGGTAGCACTGAAGCTTTCTTT	CASSEIRQGSTEAFF
TRBJ1-2	TRBD1	TRBV4-1	-	TGCGCCAGCAGTCCCGGACAGGGCGCCTTCTCTAACTATGGCTACACCTTC	CASSPGQGAFSNYGYTF
TRBJ2-7	TRBD2	TRBV30	-	TGTGCCTGGAGTTCGGGGGGGAACGAGCAGTACTTC	CAWSSGGNEQYF
TRBJ2-5	TRBD2	TRBV6-5	few	TGTGCCAGCAGCCGCGGGGGCCAAGAGACCCAGTACTTC	CASSRGGQETQYF
TRBJ2-1	-	TRBV7-9	-	TGTGCCAGCAGCTTAGCGGTTACTACTGCCTACAATGAGCAGTTCTTC	CASSLAVTTAYNEQFF
TRBJ2-6	-	TRBV7-6	-	TGTGCCAGCAGTTACAGGCTCTCTGGGGCCAACGTCCTGACTTTC	CASSYRLSGANVLTF
TRBJ1-5	-	TRBV6-4	once	TGTGCCAGCAGTGAGGGTCAGGGTCAGCCCCAGCATTTT	CASSEGQGQPQHF
TRBJ2-1	-	TRBV12-3/TRBV12-4	few	TGTGCCAGCAGCCCATTAGGGGGGAATGAGCAGTTCTTC	CASSPLGGNEQFF
TRBJ2-5	-	TRBV12-3/TRBV12-4	few	TGTGCCCCGACAGGCCGCCAAGAGACCCAGTACTTC	CAPTGRQETQYF
TRBJ1-2	-	TRBV9	few	TGTGCCAGCAGCGTAGCCGAGGTGGAAGACTATGGCTACACCTTC	CASSVAEVEDYGYTF
TRBJ1-1	-	TRBV12-3/TRBV12-4	-	TGTGCCAGCAGTTTTCGGCAGGGGAACACTGAAGCTTTCTTT	CASSFRQGNTEAFF
TRBJ1-1	TRBD1	TRBV6-1	once	TGTGCCAGCAGTGGTCTCAGGGACAGGGGTAACCCTGAAGCTTTCTTT	CASSGLRDRGNPEAFF
TRBJ2-6	-	TRBV6-5	-	TGTGCCAGCAGTTACTCGATCCCTGCCCTAAGCTCTGGGGCCAACGTCCTGACTTTC	CASSYSIPALSSGANVLTF
TRBJ1-1	TRBD1	TRBV12-3/TRBV12-4	-	TGTGCCAGCATTGGGGCCGGGACAGAGAACACTGAAGCTTTCTTT	CASIGAGTENTEAFF
TRBJ2-1	TRBD2	TRBV20-1	many	TGCAGTGCCTACCTAGCGGGAGTCGACCATGAGCAGTTCTTC	CSAYLAGVDHEQFF
TRBJ2-1	TRBD2	TRBV6-5	-	TGTGCCAGCAGTTACGCCCGGACTAGCGGGGGGTACAATGAGCAGTTCTTC	CASSYARTSGGYNEQFF
TRBJ1-2	-	TRBV3-1	-	TGTGCCAGCACCACCGGAATGGGCGCCTCAAGAAACTATGGCTACACCTTC	CASTTGMGASRNYGYTF
TRBJ2-2	-	TRBV27	-	TGTGCCAGCAGCCCAGGGCTCGGGGAGCTGTTTTTT	CASSPGLGELFF
TRBJ2-2	-	TRBV7-8	-	TGTGCCAGCAGCTTAGTTGTAGTAAACACCGGGGAGCTGTTTTTT	CASSLVVVNTGELFF